These 23 T cell receptor beta chains were all obtained from the same sample, sequenced in a study of neurological immune-mediated disorders. Via MiXCR, TCRdb re-called the 5' RACE reads, giving one row per CDR3 protein. The sample contains about 38,000 distinct CDR3 sequences, 9.5% to 13% of which appear only once. Sample: CD4+ T cells from blood. The receptors come from a woman in her 30s with HTLV-1-associated myelopathy (HAM/TSP).

This clonotype was counted ten times or more. This rearrangement joins TRBV5-1 to TRBJ2-3; a weak D match, TRBD2 (5 bases). The CDR3 totals 14 residues. Germline V CDR1 and CDR2: SGHRS, YFSETQ. V was clipped by 0 bases and J by 5 bases, with 10 bases between them. As DNA, the CDR3 is TGCGCCAGCAGCTTGGAGAGGGTTTTAGATACGCAGTATTTT. Translating gives CASSLERVLDTQYF.

This clonotype has a handful of counts. The chain has TRBV19 and TRBJ2-2; D is unclear. The CDR3 is 14 residues long. Germline V gene sequence: CDR1 LNHDA, CDR2 SQIVND (reference sequence). Trimming took 3 bases from V and 2 from J, leaving 7 bases between them. CDR3 amino acids: CASSMDGNTGELFF. The CDR3 coding sequence is TGTGCCAGTAGTATGGACGGAAACACCGGGGAGCTGTTTTTT. Full variable domain (missing parts from reference TRBV19 and TRBJ2-2): DGGITQSPKYLFRKEGQNVTLSCEQNLNHDAMYWYRQDPGQGLRLIYYSQIVNDFQKGDIAEGYSVSREKKESFPLTVTSAQKNPTAFYLCASSMDGNTGELFFGEGSRLTVL.

This clonotype came up many times. V and J are TRBV19 and TRBJ2-1; 10 nucleotides match TRBD2. Germline assignment: CDR1 LNHDA and CDR2 SQIVND (reference sequence). The CDR3 runs to 15 residues. V gave up 2 bases and J gave up 4 bases; unmatched junction bases: 2. The CDR3 DNA follows: TGTGCCAGTAGTATAAGGACTAGCGGTTACAATGAGCAGTTCTTC. This sequence encodes CASSIRTSGYNEQFF.

At least ten counts were recorded for this clonotype. The genes are TRBV20-1 and TRBJ2-7; a weak D match, TRBD1 (5 bases). V was shortened by 3 bases and J by 3 bases, with 18 bases between the two germline ends. The CDR3 length is 15 residues. Germline CDR1 reads DFQATT; CDR2 reads SNEGSKA (reference sequence). As DNA, the CDR3 is TGCAGTGCTAGTTCCCCGAGGACATCCCACTACGAGCAGTACTTC. It specifies CSASSPRTSHYEQYF.

This clonotype turned up a few times. V is TRBV12-2 and J is TRBJ1-2; the table's D call, TRBD1, has no DNA check behind it. TRBV12-2 has pseudogene status. The CDR3 is 18 amino acids. The CDR3 bases are TGTGCAAGTCGCTTAGTGCCCCCCCAGGGGGGGGTCGTCTATGGCTACACCTTC. Its protein product is CASRLVPPQGGVVYGYTF.

This clonotype was picked up many times. V is TRBV30 and J is TRBJ1-6, with TRBD1 as a possible D gene (5 bases). Trimming stripped 0 bases from V and 7 bases from J, with 10 bases between. Germline values: CDR1 GTSNPN, CDR2 SVGIG (reference sequence). This CDR3 is built from 14 residues. CDR3: CAWSVEGRNSPLHF. DNA of the CDR3: TGTGCCTGGAGTGTTGAGGGACGGAATTCACCCCTCCACTTT. Using reference TRBV30 and TRBJ1-6 for the parts outside the CDR3, the full variable domain is SQTIHQWPATLVQPVGSPLSLECTVEGTSNPNLYWYRQAAGRGLQLLFYSVGIGQISSEVPQNLSASRPQDRQFILSSKKLLLSDSGFYLCAWSVEGRNSPLHFGNGTRLTVT.

This clonotype was found many times. The rearrangement joins TRBV24-1 to TRBJ2-3; the D is unclear. Trimming cost V 3 bases and J 8 bases, with 17 bases left between them. The CDR3 totals 15 residues. CDR1 is KGHDR, CDR2 SFDVKD, per germline. CDR3 DNA: TGTGCCACCAGTGATCCCGCTACCGTCGGCGGTACGCAGTATTTT. Encoded protein: CATSDPATVGGTQYF.

Ten or more counts support this clonotype. Here the CDR3 DNA reads TGCGCCAGCAGCGCCCAGGACAGGAACACTGAAGCTTTCTTT. It is translated as CASSAQDRNTEAFF. J is TRBJ1-1 and V is TRBV5-1; D is possibly TRBD1 (6 bases). Deletions cut 4 bases from V and 1 base from J, with 11 bases between. Germline-derived CDR1 and CDR2 are SGHRS and YFSETQ. This CDR3 comprises 14 residues.

Ten or more counts support this clonotype. CDR3 in amino acids: CASSSDWAGSTDTQYF. The CDR3 DNA reads as TGCGCCAGCAGCTCCGACTGGGCGGGGAGCACAGATACGCAGTATTTT. The chain uses TRBV5-1 and TRBJ2-3; possible D gene TRBD2, 6 bases. Germline CDR1 reads SGHRS; CDR2 reads YFSETQ. V was trimmed by 3 bases and J by 0 bases, leaving 14 bases between them. The length of the CDR3 is 16 residues. Full variable domain (outside the CDR3, taken from reference TRBV5-1 and TRBJ2-3): KAGVTQTPRYLIKTRGQQVTLSCSPISGHRSVSWYQQTPGQGLQFLFEYFSETQRNKGNFPGRFSGRQFSNSRSEMNVSTLELGDSALYLCASSSDWAGSTDTQYFGPGTRLTVL.

This clonotype showed up many times. The gene calls are TRBV5-1 and TRBJ2-3, with 9 positions matching TRBD2. J gave up 5 bases and V 4 bases, and 11 bases lay outside the gene matches. Germline CDR1 is SGHRS and CDR2 is YFSETQ. This CDR3 is built from 16 residues. CDR3 in DNA: TGCGCCAGCAGCGATCCGACTAGCGGAGGTGGAGATACGCAGTATTTT. It specifies CASSDPTSGGGDTQYF.

This clonotype was counted ten times or more. The rearrangement uses TRBV20-1 and TRBJ2-1; 8 bases are shared with TRBD2. The CDR3 is 11 amino acids. Germline V gene sequence: CDR1 DFQATT, CDR2 SNEGSKA (reference sequence). Trimming removed 3 bases from V and 12 bases from J; junction bases left unmatched: 4. In DNA, the CDR3 is TGCAGTGCTAGTAGCGGGGTTGTGCAGTTCTTC. The encoded protein is CSASSGVVQFF.

Many counts were recorded for this clonotype. The rearrangement uses TRBV13 and TRBJ2-3, with 10 bases that match TRBD2. V was pared by 0 bases and J by 8 bases, with 8 bases of the junction left unmatched. Germline-derived CDR1 and CDR2 are PRHDT and FYEKMQ (reference sequence). The length of the CDR3 is 16 residues. The CDR3 bases are TGTGCCAGCAGCTTAGGAGCGGGGGGGCCTCTGCTTACGCAGTATTTT. This translates into CASSLGAGGPLLTQYF.

This clonotype rates as medium-sized. This rearrangement joins TRBV5-6 to TRBJ2-5, with 7 bases lining up with TRBD1. V lost 2 bases to trimming and J lost 5 bases; unmatched junction nucleotides: 6. CDR3 length: 14 amino acids. Germline V gene sequence: CDR1 SGHDT, CDR2 YYEEEE. The CDR3 is CASSLTGARETQYF. CDR3 nucleotides: TGTGCCAGCAGCTTAACAGGGGCCAGGGAGACCCAGTACTTC. Full variable domain (remainder filled in from reference TRBV5-6 and TRBJ2-5): DAGVTQSPTHLIKTRGQQVTLRCSPKSGHDTVSWYQQALGQGPQFIFQYYEEEERQRGNFPDRFSGHQFPNYSSELNVNALLLGDSALYLCASSLTGARETQYFGPGTRLLVL.

Ten or more counts support this clonotype. The rearrangement joins TRBV5-4 to TRBJ2-7, with D tentatively TRBD1 (6 bases). Trimming shortened V by 4 bases and J by 5 bases, and 25 bases separated the two germline ends. CDR3 length: 17 residues. CDR1 is SGHNT, CDR2 YYREEE, per germline (reference sequence). CDR3 DNA sequence: TGTGCCAGCAGCCGTGGGATTGGGCAGGGTGAGGGGGACGAGCAGTACTTC. It yields the protein CASSRGIGQGEGDEQYF.

At least ten counts were recorded for this clonotype. The V call is TRBV15, the J call TRBJ2-3; D not resolved. Germline assignment: CDR1 LNHNV and CDR2 YYDKDF (reference sequence). The CDR3 is made up of 12 amino acids. V dropped 5 bases and J dropped 6 bases, with 9 bases sitting between them. The CDR3 loop reads CATSLLGDTQYF. The CDR3 region has the DNA TGTGCCACCAGCCTACTGGGGGATACGCAGTATTTT.

There are many counts of this clonotype. The chain joins TRBV29-1 to TRBJ2-7; TRBD1 might be the D (6 bases). V dropped 2 bases and J dropped 6 bases, with 14 bases sitting between them. The CDR3 has 13 residues. Per germline, CDR1 SQVTM and CDR2 ANQGSEA. The CDR3 nucleotides are TGCAGCGTTGAACCCTTACAGGGTTCCGAGCAGTACTTC. Amino acids: CSVEPLQGSEQYF.

There are many counts of this clonotype. The chain links TRBV6-6 to TRBJ2-7; 7 bases align to TRBD2. CDR1 MNHNY and CDR2 SVGAGI come from the germline V gene (reference sequence). The V segment lost 5 bases and the J segment 0 bases; nucleotides outside the gene matches: 1. This CDR3 contains 13 residues. The CDR3, as DNA: TGTGCCAGCAGTCGGACTAGCTCCTACGAGCAGTACTTC. Translated: CASSRTSSYEQYF.

At least ten counts were recorded for this clonotype. The V and J genes are TRBV20-1 and TRBJ1-6; D perhaps matches TRBD1 (5 bases). CDR1 is DFQATT and CDR2 is SNEGSKA in the germline V gene (reference sequence). The CDR3 runs to 15 residues. Trimming shortened V by 6 bases and J by 1 base, and 13 bases separated the two germline ends. CDR3 region: CSAAWGGSYNSPLHF. The CDR3 DNA follows: TGCAGTGCCGCTTGGGGGGGATCCTATAATTCACCCCTCCACTTT.

This clonotype was found many times. This chain links TRBV7-2 with TRBJ2-1; D uncertain. CDR1 and CDR2 from the germline V gene are SGHTA and FQGNSA. Trimming took 5 bases from V and 3 from J, leaving 5 bases between them. This CDR3 has 12 residues. The CDR3 sequence is CASSRLYNEQFF. For the CDR3, the DNA is TGTGCCAGCAGCCGGCTCTACAATGAGCAGTTCTTC.

Remarks on this clonotype: An end of the junction does not agree with germline; a read error may underlie this. V gene TRBV29-1 combines with J gene TRBJ2-2; 14 bases are shared with TRBD2. The germline CDR1 and CDR2 sequences are SQVTM and ANQGSEA. The CDR3 is made up of 19 amino acids. The CDR3 DNA is TGCAGCGTTGAAGCCCGGACTAGCGGGGGGACAACGAACACCGGGGATCTGTTTTTT. Protein: CSVEARTSGGTTNTGDLFF.

There are many counts of this clonotype. The genes are TRBV4-1 and TRBJ2-1; 7 bases fit TRBD1. Germline lookup yields CDR1 MGHRA and CDR2 YSYEKL. Trimming at V came to 4 bases and at J to 4 bases, leaving 4 bases not matched to a gene. This CDR3 spans 14 amino acids. CDR3 region: CASSPRQGYNEQFF. CDR3 nucleotide sequence: TGCGCCAGCAGCCCTCGACAGGGTTACAATGAGCAGTTCTTC.

This clonotype was recorded many times. CDR3 nucleotide sequence: TGTGCCAGCAGCCCGTTATCTCCTCGAGGGGCCGGGGAGCTGTTTTTT. Its protein product is CASSPLSPRGAGELFF. The chain has TRBV5-6 and TRBJ2-2, with D possibly being TRBD1 or TRBD2 (5 bases each). The germline V gene has CDR1 SGHDT and CDR2 YYEEEE. The CDR3 runs 16 residues. V was trimmed by 4 bases and J by 6 bases, leaving 19 bases between them.

This clonotype was counted at least ten times. The rearrangement links TRBV20-1 to TRBJ2-4; D possibly uses TRBD1 or TRBD2 (5 bases each). The germline CDR1 and CDR2 sequences are DFQATT and SNEGSKA (reference sequence). Trimming took off 4 bases at V and 2 bases at J, with 12 bases between the two ends. This CDR3 spans 14 amino acids. The CDR3 reads CSATRGESKNIQYF. The CDR3 DNA reads as TGCAGTGCTACACGGGGCGAGTCCAAAAACATTCAGTACTTC.